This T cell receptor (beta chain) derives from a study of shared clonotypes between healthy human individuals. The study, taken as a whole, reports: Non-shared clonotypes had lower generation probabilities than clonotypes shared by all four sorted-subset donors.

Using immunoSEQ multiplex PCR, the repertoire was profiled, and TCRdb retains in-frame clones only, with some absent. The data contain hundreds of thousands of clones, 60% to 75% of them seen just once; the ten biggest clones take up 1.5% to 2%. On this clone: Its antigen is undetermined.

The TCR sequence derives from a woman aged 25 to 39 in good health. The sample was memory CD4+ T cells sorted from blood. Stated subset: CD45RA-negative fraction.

The CDR3 DNA follows: TGTGCCAGCAGTTTAGTAGCGGGAGGCCAAGAGACCCAGTACTTC. This translates into CASSLVAGGQETQYF. The chain carries TRBV27 and TRBJ2-5, with 10 positions matching TRBD2. V gave up 2 bases and J gave up 1 base; unmatched junction bases: 1. The CDR3 loop spans 15 amino acids. Germline V lookup: CDR1 MNHEY, CDR2 SMNVEV (reference sequence).